One sample yielded the 16 T cell receptor beta chains listed below, sequenced in a study of cytomegalovirus exposure and HLA in healthy donors. The PCR made use of 60 Vbeta and 13 Jbeta primers. TCRdb's copy holds only in-frame clones and misses some; the assay was immunoSEQ multiplex PCR. This table holds some 110,000 clones, roughly 80% found once. Sequenced: PBMCs. The source of these receptors is a middle-aged man in good health and CMV-seronegative.

This clone showed up just a few times. The chain uses TRBV19 and TRBJ1-5; D remains ambiguous. V was trimmed by 1 base and J by 7 bases, leaving 11 bases between them. This CDR3 has 14 amino acids. From germline, CDR1 is LNHDA and CDR2 SQIVND (reference sequence). CDR3 sequence: CASSIAYSGQPQHF. CDR3 coding DNA: TGTGCCAGTAGTATAGCCTATTCGGGGCAGCCCCAGCATTTT.

This clone occurred a few times. The J gene is TRBJ1-2, the V gene TRBV18; perhaps TRBD1 as D (6 bases). The CDR3 loop spans 13 amino acids. Trimming removed 3 bases at V and 2 bases at J, with 7 bases between. Germline V gives CDR1 KGHSH, CDR2 LQKENI. CDR3 in amino acids: CASSPGQNYGYTF. The CDR3 DNA follows: TGTGCCAGCTCACCTGGACAGAACTATGGCTACACCTTC.

The J gene is TRBJ2-1, the V gene TRBV7-8, with D unresolved. The germline V and J ends were trimmed by 3 bases and 1 base, with 10 bases remaining between them. This CDR3 is built from 15 residues. Per the germline V gene, CDR1 is SGHVS and CDR2 is FQNEAQ. The DNA for the CDR3 is TGTGCCAGCAGCTTTGGAGTGATTTCCTACAATGAGCAGTTCTTC. Residues: CASSFGVISYNEQFF.

This chain connects TRBV7-2 to TRBJ2-7, with 7 bases aligning to TRBD2. CDR1 and CDR2 from the germline V gene are SGHTA and FQGNSA. The CDR3 is made up of 16 amino acids. Trimming at V came to 1 base and at J to 6 bases, leaving 12 bases not matched to a gene. The CDR3 sequence is CASSLVTGPPGGEQYF. In DNA form, the CDR3 reads TGTGCCAGCAGCTTAGTTACCGGACCACCGGGGGGCGAGCAGTACTTC.

With regard to this clone: Other DNA sequences in the sample encode the same CDR3. The chain carries TRBV7-2 and TRBJ2-7; TRBD2 matches 13 bases. V lost 6 bases, J lost 2 bases, and 4 bases stayed unmatched. The CDR3 sequence is 15 residues long. Germline V gene lookup returns CDR1 SGHTA and CDR2 FQGNSA. CDR3: CASSPTSGGAYEQYF. CDR3 DNA: TGTGCCAGCAGTCCTACTAGCGGGGGGGCCTACGAGCAGTACTTC.

The rearrangement joins TRBV12-5 to TRBJ2-7; 9 bases fit TRBD1. CDR3 length: 14 residues. V shed 6 bases and J 5 bases; nucleotides not matched to a gene: 8. Germline loops: CDR1 LGHNT, CDR2 FRNRAP. The CDR3 here is CASGSPGQGHEQYF. The DNA for the CDR3 is TGTGCTAGTGGGTCCCCGGGACAGGGCCACGAGCAGTACTTC.

The rearrangement joins TRBV6-5 to TRBJ1-1; no clear D gene. Deletions cut 2 bases from V and 8 bases from J, with 15 bases between. This CDR3 spans 14 amino acids. The V gene's germline CDR1 is MNHEY and CDR2 SVGAGI. CDR3 region: CASSYLTTNSEAFF. CDR3 DNA sequence: TGTGCCAGCAGTTACCTCACTACTAATTCGGAAGCTTTCTTT.

The gene calls are TRBV7-2 and TRBJ1-2; TRBD1 is a possible D gene (5 bases). The germline CDR1 and CDR2 sequences are SGHTA and FQGNSA. Trimming stripped 6 bases from V and 8 bases from J, with 22 bases between. This CDR3 comprises 15 residues. In DNA form, the CDR3 reads TGTGCCAGCAGGGCTTCCGCCGGGACGCTAGCGGGCTACACCTTC. It encodes CASRASAGTLAGYTF.

The gene calls are TRBV5-5 and TRBJ1-2; 8 nucleotides align to TRBD1. Germline CDR1 is SGHKS and CDR2 is YYEKEE (reference sequence). With 5 bases clipped from V and 5 bases from J, the junction kept 5 bases outside the gene matches. The CDR3 is 13 amino acids. CDR3 protein: CASRPTGGYGYTF. The DNA for the CDR3 is TGTGCCAGCAGACCTACAGGGGGATATGGCTACACCTTC.

The chain employs TRBV18 and TRBJ1-2; 7 nucleotides align to TRBD1. The CDR3 spans 13 residues. V shed 5 bases and J 4 bases; nucleotides not matched to a gene: 4. CDR1 is KGHSH, CDR2 LQKENI, per germline. The CDR3 sequence is CASSSRQGYGYTF. As DNA, the CDR3 is TGTGCCAGCTCATCAAGACAGGGCTATGGCTACACCTTC.

V usage is TRBV14 and J usage is TRBJ2-1; TRBD2 aligns across 11 bases. This CDR3 has 15 amino acids. J lost 10 bases, V lost 5 bases, and 10 bases had no gene match. Germline values: CDR1 SGHDN, CDR2 FVKESK. CDR3 sequence: CASSGLAGGSTEQFF. The DNA for the CDR3 is TGTGCCAGCAGCGGGCTAGCGGGGGGCAGTACGGAGCAGTTCTTC.

The chain couples TRBV9 to TRBJ1-1; possibly TRBD1 for D (5 bases). Trimming removed 0 bases from V and 7 bases from J, with 7 bases in between. Germline assignment: CDR1 SGDLS and CDR2 YYNGEE. This CDR3 comprises 12 residues. The CDR3 loop reads CASSVGRGEAFF. Written as DNA, the CDR3 is TGTGCCAGCAGCGTAGGGAGGGGTGAAGCTTTCTTT. Filled out from reference TRBV9 and TRBJ1-1, the complete variable domain reads DSGVTQTPKHLITATGQRVTLRCSPRSGDLSVYWYQQSLDQGLQFLIQYYNGEERAKGNILERFSAQQFPDLHSELNLSSLELGDSALYFCASSVGRGEAFFGQGTRLTVV.

The V and J genes are TRBV11-2 and TRBJ1-1, with a weak D call TRBD1 (6 bases). CDR3 size: 15 residues. V was trimmed by 3 bases and J by 0 bases, leaving 11 bases between them. The V gene's germline CDR1 is SGHAT and CDR2 FQNNGV. This chain's CDR3 is CASSFTGPLNTEAFF. DNA of the CDR3: TGTGCCAGCAGCTTCACAGGGCCCTTGAACACTGAAGCTTTCTTT.

The chain recombines TRBV7-2 with TRBJ2-7, with 9 positions matching TRBD2. The CDR3 loop spans 14 amino acids. The germline V gene encodes CDR1 SGHTA and CDR2 FQGNSA. V lost 1 base, J lost 4 bases, and 2 bases stayed unmatched. Here the CDR3 reads CASSLGGGVYEQYF. CDR3 sequence (DNA): TGTGCCAGCAGCTTAGGCGGGGGGGTATACGAGCAGTACTTC.

This chain connects TRBV7-2 to TRBJ2-2, with D uncertain. Germline V gene sequence: CDR1 SGHTA, CDR2 FQGNSA. The ends were cut back, 4 bases at V and 0 bases at J, with 3 bases in the middle. The CDR3 sequence is 13 residues long. In DNA form, the CDR3 reads TGTGCCAGCAGCTCTCCGAACACCGGGGAGCTGTTTTTT. It yields the protein CASSSPNTGELFF.

This chain links TRBV7-2 with TRBJ2-1, with D maybe TRBD1 (6 bases). CDR1 and CDR2 (germline): SGHTA, FQGNSA. Trimming pared 4 bases from V and 4 bases from J, leaving 11 bases between. The CDR3 extends over 14 amino acids. The CDR3 nucleotides read TGTGCCAGCAGCTCACTCGGACAGTACAATGAGCAGTTCTTC. Encoded protein: CASSSLGQYNEQFF.